This TCR beta chain was retrieved from a study of blood T cell repertoires in COVID-19. Across the study: Material from acute and convalescent COVID-19 was sourced from the United States, Italy and Spain. Nucleic acid was either cDNA or gDNA, and it came from T cells, B-cell-depleted T cells, or PBMCs.

How the authors handled the data: Amplification of reference gene primers provided the estimated nucleated cell counts. TCRdb's table, derived via immunoSEQ multiplex PCR, lists solely in-frame clones and lacks some. That table supplies the V and J calls and clone size; D and trimming were determined from the DNA. The table records about 71,000 clones, roughly 85% of them present only once. The trim removed 8 bases at V and 8 bases at J, leaving 5 bases unmatched. The CDR3 is 13 residues long. Material for sequencing was peripheral blood. The chain joins TRBV12-3 or TRBV12-4 to TRBJ2-2; 10 bases line up with TRBD1. The receptor was isolated from a man aged 25-45 years with acute or convalescent COVID-19. The CDR3 protein is CASGDRGRGELFF. In DNA form, the CDR3 reads TGTGCCAGCGGGGACAGGGGAAGGGGGGAGCTGTTTTTT.